A selection of T cell receptor beta chains follows, all from one sample in a study of Graves' ophthalmopathy and Graves' hyperthyroidism. TCRdb analysed the multiplex PCR reads with MiXCR anew, one entry per CDR3 protein. The sample yields some 1.1 million distinct CDR3 sequences, about 36% seen once. Input material: peripheral blood or thyroid tissue (not recorded which). The receptors were gathered from an adult man with Graves' hyperthyroidism. Each CDR3 is given with its conserved first and last residue. The D gene is left open where the match is weak. Where a row states a size, it is once, few, many or the class of an expanded clone; other rows omit it.

TRBV10-3	-	TRBJ1-6	-	TGTGCCAGCAGAGGGGCGGTTAATCCACCCCTCCACTTT	CASRGAVNPPLHF
TRBV4-3	-	TRBJ2-7	TRBD1	TGCGCCAGCAGCCAAGATGGCTCCGGGACAGGGACCTACGAGCAGTACTTC	CASSQDGSGTGTYEQYF
TRBV9	few	TRBJ1-1	-	TGTGCCAGCTCAGGAGCAGGGATACGGGGCACTGAAGCTTTCTTT	CASSGAGIRGTEAFF
TRBV25-1	many	TRBJ2-7	-	TGTGCCAGCAGTGAACCGACGAGTACCTACGAGCAGTACTTC	CASSEPTSTYEQYF
TRBV2	-	TRBJ1-5	-	TGTGCCAGCAGTGGAAGGGTAAATCAGCCCCAGCATTTT	CASSGRVNQPQHF
TRBV6-6	-	TRBJ1-2	-	TGTGCCAGCCGTACGACGGTAAACTATGGCTACACCTTC	CASRTTVNYGYTF
TRBV12-3/TRBV12-4	-	TRBJ1-2	TRBD1	TGTGCCAGCAGTCCCCAACCCGGGACAGGGGACTATGGCTACACCTTC	CASSPQPGTGDYGYTF
TRBV19	-	TRBJ1-4	TRBD1	TGTGCCAGTAGTTTACGCCGGGACAGCGCAACTAATGAAAAACTGTTTTTT	CASSLRRDSATNEKLFF
TRBV12-3/TRBV12-4	-	TRBJ1-6	-	TGTGCCAGCAGCCCAAGTGGGGGGCTGAATTCACCCCTCCACTTT	CASSPSGGLNSPLHF
TRBV7-7	many	TRBJ2-5	TRBD1	TGTGCCAGCAGCGTAAGACAGGGGATGGAGACCCAGTACTTC	CASSVRQGMETQYF
TRBV19	many	TRBJ2-7	-	TGTGCCAGTAGTATAGCATCTACTAGTTACGAGCAGTACTTC	CASSIASTSYEQYF